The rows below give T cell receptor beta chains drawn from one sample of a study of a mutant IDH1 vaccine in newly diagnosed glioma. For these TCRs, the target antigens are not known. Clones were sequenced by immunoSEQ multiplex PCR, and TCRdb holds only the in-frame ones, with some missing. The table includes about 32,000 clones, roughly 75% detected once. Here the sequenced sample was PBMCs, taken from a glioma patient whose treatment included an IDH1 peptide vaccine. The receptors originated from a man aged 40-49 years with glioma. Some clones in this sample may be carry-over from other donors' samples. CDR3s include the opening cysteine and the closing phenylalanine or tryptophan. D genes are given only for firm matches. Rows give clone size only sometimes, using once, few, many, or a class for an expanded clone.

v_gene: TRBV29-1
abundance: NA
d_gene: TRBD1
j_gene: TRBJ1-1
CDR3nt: TGCAGCGTTGAAGGGGAACAGGGGGCTTTTGATGCTGAAGCTTTCTTT
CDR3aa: CSVEGEQGAFDAEAFF

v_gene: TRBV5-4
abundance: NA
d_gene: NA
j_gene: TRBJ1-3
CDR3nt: TGTGCCAGCAGCTTGGCCTCGGCCTCTGGAAACACCATATATTTT
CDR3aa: CASSLASASGNTIYF

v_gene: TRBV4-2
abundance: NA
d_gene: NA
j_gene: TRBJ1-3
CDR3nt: TGTGCCAGCAGCCAAGGTAACGGATTTTTTTCTGGAAACACCATATATTTT
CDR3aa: CASSQGNGFFSGNTIYF

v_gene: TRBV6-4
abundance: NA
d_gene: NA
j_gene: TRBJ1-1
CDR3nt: TGTGCCGGGACGACCAAGGAGGCTTTCTTT
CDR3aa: CAGTTKEAFF

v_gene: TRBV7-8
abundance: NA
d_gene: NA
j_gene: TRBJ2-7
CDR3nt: TGTGCCAGCAGCTTAGGCGCAGACCGGGTCTACGAGCAGTACTTC
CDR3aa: CASSLGADRVYEQYF

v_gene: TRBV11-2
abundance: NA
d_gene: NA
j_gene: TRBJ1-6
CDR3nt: TGTGCCAGCAGCTCAAACAGGGATTCACCCCTCCACTTT
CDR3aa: CASSSNRDSPLHF

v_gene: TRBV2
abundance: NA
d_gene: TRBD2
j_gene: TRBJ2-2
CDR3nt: TGTGCCAGCAGGCTTCAGCCCAGACTAGCGGCGAACACCGGGGAGCTGTTTTTT
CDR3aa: CASRLQPRLAANTGELFF

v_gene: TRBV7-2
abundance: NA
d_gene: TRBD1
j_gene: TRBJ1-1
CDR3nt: TGTGCCAGCAGCTTCACAGGGGGACGTGGGGACACTGAAGCTTTCTTT
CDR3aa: CASSFTGGRGDTEAFF

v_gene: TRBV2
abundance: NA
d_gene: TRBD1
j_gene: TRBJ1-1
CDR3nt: TGTGCCAGCAGGCCACAGGGGCCTGAGGCTTTCTTT
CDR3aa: CASRPQGPEAFF

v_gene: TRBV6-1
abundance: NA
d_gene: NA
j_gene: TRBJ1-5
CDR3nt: TGTGCCAGCAATTTCATAGTGGATCAGCCCCAGCATTTT
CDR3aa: CASNFIVDQPQHF

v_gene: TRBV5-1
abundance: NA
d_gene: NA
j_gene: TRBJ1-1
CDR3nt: TGCGCCAGCAGCTTGGGACCAGACACTGAAGCTTTCTTT
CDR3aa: CASSLGPDTEAFF

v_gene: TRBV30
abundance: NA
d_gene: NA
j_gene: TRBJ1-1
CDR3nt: TGTGCCGGAGGGGGGGGGACCCGGAGGACTGAAGCTTTCTTT
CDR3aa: CAGGGGTRRTEAFF

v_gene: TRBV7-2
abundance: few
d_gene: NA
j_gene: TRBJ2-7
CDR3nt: TGTGCCAGCAGCCCAACCGGGACAATTACCAAGCAGTACTTC
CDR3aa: CASSPTGTITKQYF